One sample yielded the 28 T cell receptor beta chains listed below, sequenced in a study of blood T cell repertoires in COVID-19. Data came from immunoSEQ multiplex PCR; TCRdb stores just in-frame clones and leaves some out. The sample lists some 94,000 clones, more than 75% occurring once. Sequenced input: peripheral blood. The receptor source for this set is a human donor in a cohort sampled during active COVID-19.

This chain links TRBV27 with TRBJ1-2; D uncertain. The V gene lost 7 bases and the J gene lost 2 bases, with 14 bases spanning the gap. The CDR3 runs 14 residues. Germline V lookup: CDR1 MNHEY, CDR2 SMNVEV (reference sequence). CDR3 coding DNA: TGTGCCAGCACCCCCGCGGGGATCAACTATGGCTACACCTTC. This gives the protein CASTPAGINYGYTF.

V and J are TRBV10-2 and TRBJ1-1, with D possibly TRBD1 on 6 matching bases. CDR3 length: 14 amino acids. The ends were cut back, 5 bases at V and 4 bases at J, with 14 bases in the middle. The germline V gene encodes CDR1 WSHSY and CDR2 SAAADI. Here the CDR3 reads CASSHGGAGTEAFF. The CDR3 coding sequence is TGCGCCAGCAGTCATGGGGGGGCAGGCACTGAAGCTTTCTTT.

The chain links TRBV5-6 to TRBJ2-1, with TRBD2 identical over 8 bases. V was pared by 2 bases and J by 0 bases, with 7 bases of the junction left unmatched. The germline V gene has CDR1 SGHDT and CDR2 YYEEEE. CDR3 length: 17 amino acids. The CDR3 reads CASSFGSGVSSYNEQFF. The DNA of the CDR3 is TGTGCCAGCAGCTTTGGTAGCGGGGTGAGCTCCTACAATGAGCAGTTCTTC.

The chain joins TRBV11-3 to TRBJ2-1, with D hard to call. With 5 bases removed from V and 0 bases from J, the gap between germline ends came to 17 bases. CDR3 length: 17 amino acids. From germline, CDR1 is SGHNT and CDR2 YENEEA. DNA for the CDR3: TGTGCCAGCAGCCCCCAGACTCCACTCAGCTCCTACAATGAGCAGTTCTTC. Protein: CASSPQTPLSSYNEQFF.

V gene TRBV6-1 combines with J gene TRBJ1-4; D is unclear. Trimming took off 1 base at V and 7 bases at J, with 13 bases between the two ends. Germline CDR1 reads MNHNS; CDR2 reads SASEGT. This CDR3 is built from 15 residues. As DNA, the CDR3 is TGTGCCAGCAGTGAAGAGGATGTCCAGCGTGAAAAACTGTTTTTT. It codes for CASSEEDVQREKLFF.

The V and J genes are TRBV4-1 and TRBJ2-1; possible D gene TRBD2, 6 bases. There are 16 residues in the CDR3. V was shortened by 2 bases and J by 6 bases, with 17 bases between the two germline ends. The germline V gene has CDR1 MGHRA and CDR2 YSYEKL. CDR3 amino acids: CASSQQRLGNPNEQFF. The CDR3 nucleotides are TGCGCCAGCAGCCAACAACGACTAGGGAATCCCAATGAGCAGTTCTTC.

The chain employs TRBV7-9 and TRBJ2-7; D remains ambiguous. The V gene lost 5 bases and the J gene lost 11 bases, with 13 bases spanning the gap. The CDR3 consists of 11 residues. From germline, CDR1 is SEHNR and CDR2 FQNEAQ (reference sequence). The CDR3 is CASSGPTRKYF. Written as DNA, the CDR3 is TGTGCCAGCAGCGGGCCTACAAGGAAGTACTTC.

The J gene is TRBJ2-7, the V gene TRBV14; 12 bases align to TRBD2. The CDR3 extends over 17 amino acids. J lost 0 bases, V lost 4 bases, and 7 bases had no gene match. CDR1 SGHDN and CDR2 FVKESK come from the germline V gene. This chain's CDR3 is CASSPGLAGLPSYEQYF. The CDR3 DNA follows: TGTGCCAGCAGCCCGGGACTAGCGGGCCTCCCCTCCTACGAGCAGTACTTC.

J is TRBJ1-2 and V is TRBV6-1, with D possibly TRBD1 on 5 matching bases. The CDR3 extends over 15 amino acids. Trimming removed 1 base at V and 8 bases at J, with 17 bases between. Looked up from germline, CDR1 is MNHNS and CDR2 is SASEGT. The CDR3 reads CASSEGWEGYAGYTF. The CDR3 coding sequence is TGTGCCAGCAGTGAAGGGTGGGAGGGGTATGCGGGCTACACCTTC.

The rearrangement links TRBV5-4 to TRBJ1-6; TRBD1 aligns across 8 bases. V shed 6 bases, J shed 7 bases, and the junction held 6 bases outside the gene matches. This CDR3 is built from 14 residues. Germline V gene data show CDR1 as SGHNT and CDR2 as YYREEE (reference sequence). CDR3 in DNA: TGTGCCAGCACCGCCTACAGGGGGAATTCACCCCTCCACTTT. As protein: CASTAYRGNSPLHF.

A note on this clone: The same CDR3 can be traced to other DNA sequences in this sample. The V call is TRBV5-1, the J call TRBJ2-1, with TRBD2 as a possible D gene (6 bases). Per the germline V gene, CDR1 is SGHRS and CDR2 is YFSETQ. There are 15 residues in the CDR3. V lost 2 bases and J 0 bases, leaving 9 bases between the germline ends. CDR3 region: CASSFSGSSYNEQFF. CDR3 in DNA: TGCGCCAGCAGCTTTAGCGGTAGCTCCTACAATGAGCAGTTCTTC.

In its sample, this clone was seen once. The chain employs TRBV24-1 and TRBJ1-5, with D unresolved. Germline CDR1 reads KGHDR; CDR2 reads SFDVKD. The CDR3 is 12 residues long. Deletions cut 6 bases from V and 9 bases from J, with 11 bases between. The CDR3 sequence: CATSNGPGPQHF. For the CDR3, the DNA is TGTGCCACCAGTAATGGCCCAGGGCCCCAGCATTTT.

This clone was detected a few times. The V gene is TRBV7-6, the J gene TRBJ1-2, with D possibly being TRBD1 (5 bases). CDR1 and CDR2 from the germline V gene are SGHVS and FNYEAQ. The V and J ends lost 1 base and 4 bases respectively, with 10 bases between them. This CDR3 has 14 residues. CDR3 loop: CASSLEDSLYGYTF. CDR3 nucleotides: TGTGCCAGCAGCTTAGAAGACAGCCTCTATGGCTACACCTTC.

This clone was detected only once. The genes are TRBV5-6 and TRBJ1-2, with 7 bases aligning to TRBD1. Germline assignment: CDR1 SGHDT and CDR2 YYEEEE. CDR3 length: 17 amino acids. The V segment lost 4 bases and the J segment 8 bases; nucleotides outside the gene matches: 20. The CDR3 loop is CASSGTGVLGVYMGYTF. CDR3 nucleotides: TGTGCCAGCAGCGGCACAGGGGTACTCGGTGTTTATATGGGCTACACCTTC.

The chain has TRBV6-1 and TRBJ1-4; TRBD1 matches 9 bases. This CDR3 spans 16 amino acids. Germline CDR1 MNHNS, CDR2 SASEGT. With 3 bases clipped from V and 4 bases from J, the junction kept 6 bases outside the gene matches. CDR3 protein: CASSDATGGLNEKLFF. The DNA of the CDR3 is TGTGCCAGCAGTGACGCCACAGGGGGCCTTAATGAAAAACTGTTTTTT.

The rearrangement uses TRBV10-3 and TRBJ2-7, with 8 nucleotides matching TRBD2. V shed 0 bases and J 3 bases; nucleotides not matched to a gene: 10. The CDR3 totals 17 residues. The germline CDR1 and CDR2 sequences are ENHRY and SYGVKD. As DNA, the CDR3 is TGTGCCATCAGTGAGTCGGGTAGCGGGACGTTTCACTACGAGCAGTACTTC. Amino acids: CAISESGSGTFHYEQYF.

The CDR3 region is CASRWTGGIDGELFF. The CDR3 DNA reads as TGTGCCAGCAGGTGGACAGGGGGTATAGACGGGGAGCTGTTTTTT. The gene calls are TRBV6-5 and TRBJ2-2, with TRBD1 identical over 10 bases. The germline gives CDR1 MNHEY, CDR2 SVGAGI. The CDR3 is 15 residues long. The V gene end was trimmed by 6 bases and the J gene end by 7 bases; junction bases not matched to a gene: 8.

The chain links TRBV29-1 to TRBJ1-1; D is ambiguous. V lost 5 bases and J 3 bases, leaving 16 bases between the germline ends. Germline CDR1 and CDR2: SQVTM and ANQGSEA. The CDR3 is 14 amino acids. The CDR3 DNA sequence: TGCAGCGTTCAATCCCAGGCAACGCACACTGAAGCTTTCTTT. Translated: CSVQSQATHTEAFF.

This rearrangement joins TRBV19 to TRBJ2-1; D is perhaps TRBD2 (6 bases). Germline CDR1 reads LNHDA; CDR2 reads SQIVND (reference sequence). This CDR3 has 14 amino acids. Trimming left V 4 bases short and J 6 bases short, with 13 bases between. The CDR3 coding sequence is TGTGCCAGTAGTACACGACTAGTAAGCAATGAGCAGTTCTTC. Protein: CASSTRLVSNEQFF.

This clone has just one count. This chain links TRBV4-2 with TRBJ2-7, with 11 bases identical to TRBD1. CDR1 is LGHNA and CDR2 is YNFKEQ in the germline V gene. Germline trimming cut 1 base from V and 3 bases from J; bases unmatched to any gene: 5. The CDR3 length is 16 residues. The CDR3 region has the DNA TGTGCCAGCAGCCAAGTAGGACAGGGGGCTTACTACGAGCAGTACTTC. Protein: CASSQVGQGAYYEQYF.

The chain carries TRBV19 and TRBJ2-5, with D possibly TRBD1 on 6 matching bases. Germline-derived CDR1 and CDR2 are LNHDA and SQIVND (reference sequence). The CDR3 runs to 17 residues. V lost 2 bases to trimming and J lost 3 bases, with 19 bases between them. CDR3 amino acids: CASSIRGWGLSEETQYF. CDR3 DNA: TGTGCCAGTAGTATAAGGGGGTGGGGGCTGAGTGAAGAGACCCAGTACTTC.

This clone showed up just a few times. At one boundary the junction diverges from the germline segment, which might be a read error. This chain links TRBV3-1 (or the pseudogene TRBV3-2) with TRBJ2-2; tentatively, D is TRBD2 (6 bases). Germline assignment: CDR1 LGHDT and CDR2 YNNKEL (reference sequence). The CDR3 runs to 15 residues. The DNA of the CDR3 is TGTGCCAGCAGGCAAGGGGCGGGGTACACCGGGGAGCTGTTTTTT. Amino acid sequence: CASRQGAGYTGELFF.

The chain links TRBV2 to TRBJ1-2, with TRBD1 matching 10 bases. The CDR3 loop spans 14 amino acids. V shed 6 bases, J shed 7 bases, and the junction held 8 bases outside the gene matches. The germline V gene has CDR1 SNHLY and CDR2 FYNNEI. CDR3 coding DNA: TGTGCCAGCAGCTTCGGACAGGGGGTCGGTGGCTACACCTTC. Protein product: CASSFGQGVGGYTF.

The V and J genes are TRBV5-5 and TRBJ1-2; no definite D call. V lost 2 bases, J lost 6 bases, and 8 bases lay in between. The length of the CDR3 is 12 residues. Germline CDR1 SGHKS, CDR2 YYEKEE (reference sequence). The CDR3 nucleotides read TGTGCCAGCAGCTTTCGTGACAATGGCTACACCTTC. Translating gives CASSFRDNGYTF.

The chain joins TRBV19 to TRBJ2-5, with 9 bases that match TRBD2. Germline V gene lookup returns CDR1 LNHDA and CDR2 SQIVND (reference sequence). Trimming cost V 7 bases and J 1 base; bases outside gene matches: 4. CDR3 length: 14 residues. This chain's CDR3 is CASTAGGPQETQYF. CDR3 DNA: TGTGCCAGTACGGCGGGAGGGCCCCAAGAGACCCAGTACTTC.

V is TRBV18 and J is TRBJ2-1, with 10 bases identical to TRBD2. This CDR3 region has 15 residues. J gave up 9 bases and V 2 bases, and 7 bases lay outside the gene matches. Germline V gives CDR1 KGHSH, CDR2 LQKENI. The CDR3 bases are TGTGCCAGCTCACCAAGCGGGAGGGGCCCCGGTGAGCAGTTCTTC. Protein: CASSPSGRGPGEQFF.

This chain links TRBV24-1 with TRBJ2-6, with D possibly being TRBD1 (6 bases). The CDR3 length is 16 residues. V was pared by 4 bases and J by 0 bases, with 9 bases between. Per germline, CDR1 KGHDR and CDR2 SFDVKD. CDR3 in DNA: TGTGCCACCAGTGACAGGACAGCCTCTGGGGCCAACGTCCTGACTTTC. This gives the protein CATSDRTASGANVLTF.

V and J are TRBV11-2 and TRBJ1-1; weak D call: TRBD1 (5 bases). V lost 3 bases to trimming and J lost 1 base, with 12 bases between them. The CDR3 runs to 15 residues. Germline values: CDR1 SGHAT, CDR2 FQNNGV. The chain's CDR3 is CASSLWGGGNTEAFF. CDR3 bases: TGTGCCAGCAGCTTGTGGGGCGGGGGGAACACTGAAGCTTTCTTT.